This T cell receptor (beta chain) was sequenced during a study of early T cells in non-severe SARS-CoV-2 infection. Trimming took off 3 bases at V and 4 bases at J, with 17 bases between the two ends. The CDR3 runs 16 residues. Germline V gene data show CDR1 as SGHAT and CDR2 as FQDESV (reference sequence). There are many counts of this clonotype. TCRdb re-called the 5' RACE reads through MiXCR, storing one row per CDR3 protein. The table includes about 55,000 distinct CDR3 sequences, around 8% detected once. This receptor was taken from an adult who was a healthcare worker with PCR-confirmed SARS-CoV-2 infection or an uninfected control (not recorded which). The rearrangement links TRBV11-1 to TRBJ2-3; no clear D. Sequenced input: whole blood. The CDR3 sequence is CASSFLATSTPDTQYF. In nucleotides, the CDR3 is TGTGCCAGCAGCTTCTTGGCTACCTCCACCCCAGATACGCAGTATTTT.